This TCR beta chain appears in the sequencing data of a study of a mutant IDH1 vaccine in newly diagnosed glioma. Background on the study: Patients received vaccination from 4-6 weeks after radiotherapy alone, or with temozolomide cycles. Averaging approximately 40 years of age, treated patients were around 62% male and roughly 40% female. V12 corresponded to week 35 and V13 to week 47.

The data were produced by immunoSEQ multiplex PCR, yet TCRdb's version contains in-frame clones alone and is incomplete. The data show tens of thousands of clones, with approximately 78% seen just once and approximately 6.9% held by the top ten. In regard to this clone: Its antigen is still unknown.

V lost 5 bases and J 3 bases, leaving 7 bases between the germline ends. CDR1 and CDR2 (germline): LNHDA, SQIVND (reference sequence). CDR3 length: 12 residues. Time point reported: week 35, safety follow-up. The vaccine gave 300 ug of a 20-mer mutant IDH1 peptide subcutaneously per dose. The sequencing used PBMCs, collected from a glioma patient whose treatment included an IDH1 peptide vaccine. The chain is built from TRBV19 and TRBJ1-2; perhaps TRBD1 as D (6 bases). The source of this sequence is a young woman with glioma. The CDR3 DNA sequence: TGTGCCAGTAGTCAGGGGTACTATGGCTACACCTTC. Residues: CASSQGYYGYTF.